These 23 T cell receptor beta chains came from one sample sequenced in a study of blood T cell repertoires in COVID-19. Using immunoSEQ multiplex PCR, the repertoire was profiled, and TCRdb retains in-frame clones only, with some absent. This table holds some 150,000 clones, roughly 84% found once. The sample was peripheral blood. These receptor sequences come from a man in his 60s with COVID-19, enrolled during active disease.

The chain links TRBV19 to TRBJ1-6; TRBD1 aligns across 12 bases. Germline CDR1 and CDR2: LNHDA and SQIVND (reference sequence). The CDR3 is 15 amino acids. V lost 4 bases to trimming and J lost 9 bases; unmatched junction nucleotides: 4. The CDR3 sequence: CASSRDRGLASPLHF. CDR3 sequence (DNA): TGTGCCAGTAGTAGGGACAGGGGGCTCGCTTCACCCCTCCACTTT.

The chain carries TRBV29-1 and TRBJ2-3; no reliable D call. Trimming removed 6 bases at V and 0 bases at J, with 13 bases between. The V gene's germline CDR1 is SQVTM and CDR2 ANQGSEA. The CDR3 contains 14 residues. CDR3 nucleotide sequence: TGCAGCGTCCGGAGTTTGGTGAGCACAGATACGCAGTATTTT. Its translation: CSVRSLVSTDTQYF.

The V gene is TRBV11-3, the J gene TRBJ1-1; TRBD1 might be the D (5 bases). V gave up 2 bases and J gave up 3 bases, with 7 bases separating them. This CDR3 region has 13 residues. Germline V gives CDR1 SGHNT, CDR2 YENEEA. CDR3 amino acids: CASSLTGYTEAFF. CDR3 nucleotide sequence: TGTGCCAGCAGCTTAACAGGTTACACTGAAGCTTTCTTT.

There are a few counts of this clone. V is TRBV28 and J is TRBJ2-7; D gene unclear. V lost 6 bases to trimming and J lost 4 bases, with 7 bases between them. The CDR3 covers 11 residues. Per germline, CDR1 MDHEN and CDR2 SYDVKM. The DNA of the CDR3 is TGTGCCAGCAGCCTCGGGTACGAGCAGTACTTC. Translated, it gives CASSLGYEQYF.

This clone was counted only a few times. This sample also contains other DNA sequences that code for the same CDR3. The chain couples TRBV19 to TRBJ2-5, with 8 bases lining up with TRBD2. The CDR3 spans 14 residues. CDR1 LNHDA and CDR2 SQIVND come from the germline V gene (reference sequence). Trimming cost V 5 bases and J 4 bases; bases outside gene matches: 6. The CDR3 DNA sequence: TGTGCCAGTAGTCCCGGGACTAGGAGAGAGACCCAGTACTTC. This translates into CASSPGTRRETQYF.

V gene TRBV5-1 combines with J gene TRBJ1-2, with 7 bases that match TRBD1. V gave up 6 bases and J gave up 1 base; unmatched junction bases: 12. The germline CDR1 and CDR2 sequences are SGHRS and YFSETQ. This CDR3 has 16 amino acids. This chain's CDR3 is CASKRNRDSYNYGYTF. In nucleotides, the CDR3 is TGCGCCAGCAAAAGAAACCGGGACAGCTATAACTATGGCTACACCTTC.

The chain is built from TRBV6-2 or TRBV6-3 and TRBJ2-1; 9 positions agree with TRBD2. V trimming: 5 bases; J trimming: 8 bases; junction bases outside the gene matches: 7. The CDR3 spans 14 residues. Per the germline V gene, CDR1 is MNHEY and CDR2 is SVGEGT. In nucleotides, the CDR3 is TGTGCCAGCAGTATTAGCGGGAGTACGGATGAGCAGTTCTTC. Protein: CASSISGSTDEQFF.

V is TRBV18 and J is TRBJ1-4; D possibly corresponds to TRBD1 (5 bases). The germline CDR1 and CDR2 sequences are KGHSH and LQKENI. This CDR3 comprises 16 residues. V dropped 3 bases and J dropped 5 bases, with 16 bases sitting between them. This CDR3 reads CASSPSMEGANEKLFF. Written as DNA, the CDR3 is TGTGCCAGCTCACCGAGTATGGAAGGGGCCAATGAAAAACTGTTTTTT.

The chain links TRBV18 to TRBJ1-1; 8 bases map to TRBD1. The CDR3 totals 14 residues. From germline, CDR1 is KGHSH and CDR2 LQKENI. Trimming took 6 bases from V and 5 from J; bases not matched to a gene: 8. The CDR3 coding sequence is TGTGCCAGCTCCGAAACTCAGGGGGCGACTGAAGCTTTCTTT. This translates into CASSETQGATEAFF.

CDR3: CSVRENNEQFF. DNA for the CDR3: TGCAGCGTGCGGGAAAACAATGAGCAGTTCTTC. This sequence joins TRBV29-1 and TRBJ2-1; D is perhaps TRBD2 (6 bases). The CDR3 runs 11 residues. Trimming left V 6 bases short and J 5 bases short, with 8 bases between. Germline CDR1 is SQVTM and CDR2 is ANQGSEA.

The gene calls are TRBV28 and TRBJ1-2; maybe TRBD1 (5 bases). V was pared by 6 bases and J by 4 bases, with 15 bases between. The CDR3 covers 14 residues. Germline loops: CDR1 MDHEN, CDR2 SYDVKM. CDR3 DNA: TGTGCCAGCAGGAGATCAGGGATGCCCTATGGCTACACCTTC. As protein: CASRRSGMPYGYTF.

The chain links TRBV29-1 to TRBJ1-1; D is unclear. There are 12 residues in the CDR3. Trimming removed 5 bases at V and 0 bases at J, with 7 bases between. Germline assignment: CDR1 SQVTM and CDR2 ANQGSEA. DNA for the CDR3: TGCAGCGTTAAGACATTGAACACTGAAGCTTTCTTT. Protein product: CSVKTLNTEAFF.

The CDR3 reads CASSRTGVVETQYF. CDR3 DNA: TGTGCCAGCAGCCGGACAGGGGTGGTAGAGACCCAGTACTTC. V gene TRBV2 combines with J gene TRBJ2-5; 9 nucleotides align to TRBD1. The CDR3 is made up of 14 amino acids. Germline CDR1 and CDR2: SNHLY and FYNNEI. J lost 4 bases, V lost 6 bases, and 6 bases had no gene match.

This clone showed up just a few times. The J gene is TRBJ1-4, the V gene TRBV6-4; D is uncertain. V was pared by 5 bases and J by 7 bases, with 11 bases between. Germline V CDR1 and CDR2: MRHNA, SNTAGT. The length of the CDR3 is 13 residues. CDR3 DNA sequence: TGTGCCAGCAGTAGGAGGGTCGGTGAAAAACTGTTTTTT. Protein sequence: CASSRRVGEKLFF.

This chain's CDR3 is CASSITVAGLYEQYF. The CDR3 nucleotides read TGTGCCAGTAGTATAACTGTCGCAGGTCTATACGAGCAGTACTTC. The chain links TRBV19 to TRBJ2-7, with D unresolved. V gave up 2 bases and J gave up 4 bases, with 15 bases separating them. The V gene's germline CDR1 is LNHDA and CDR2 SQIVND (reference sequence). The CDR3 has 15 amino acids.

This chain's CDR3 is CSGGQGTGEQYF. In nucleotides, the CDR3 is TGCAGCGGGGGACAGGGTACGGGCGAGCAGTACTTC. This chain connects TRBV29-1 to TRBJ2-7, with 9 bases lining up with TRBD1. Trimming took 7 bases from V and 6 from J; bases not matched to a gene: 7. CDR3 length: 12 residues. The germline CDR1 and CDR2 sequences are SQVTM and ANQGSEA.

DNA of the CDR3: TGTGCCAGCAGCCAACTAGCGGGAGATGGCGAGCAGTACTTC. Translation gives CASSQLAGDGEQYF. The chain joins TRBV3-1 (or the pseudogene TRBV3-2) to TRBJ2-7; 10 bases agree with TRBD2. Losses at the gene ends were 2 bases for V and 6 bases for J; bases not matched to a gene: 4. CDR3 length: 14 residues. Germline V gene sequence: CDR1 LGHDT, CDR2 YNNKEL (reference sequence).

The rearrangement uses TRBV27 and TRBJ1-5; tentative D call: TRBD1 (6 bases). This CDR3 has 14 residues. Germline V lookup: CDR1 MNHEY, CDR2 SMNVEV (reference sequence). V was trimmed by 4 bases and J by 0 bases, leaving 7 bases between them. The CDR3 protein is CASSYRDSNQPQHF. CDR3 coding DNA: TGTGCCAGCAGTTACAGGGATAGCAATCAGCCCCAGCATTTT.

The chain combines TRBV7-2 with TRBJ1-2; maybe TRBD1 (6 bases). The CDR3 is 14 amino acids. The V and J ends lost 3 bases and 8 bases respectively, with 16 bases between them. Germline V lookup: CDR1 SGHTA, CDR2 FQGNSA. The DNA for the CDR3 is TGTGCCAGCAGCTTGAGGACAGACAGTCGGGGCTACACCTTC. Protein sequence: CASSLRTDSRGYTF.

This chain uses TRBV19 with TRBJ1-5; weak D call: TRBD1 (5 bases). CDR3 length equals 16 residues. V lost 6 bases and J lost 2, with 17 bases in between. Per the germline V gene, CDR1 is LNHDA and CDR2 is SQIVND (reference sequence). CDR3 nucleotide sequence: TGTGCCAGTAGCTGGGGCAGGGTGACTGGCAATCAGCCCCAGCATTTT. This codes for CASSWGRVTGNQPQHF.

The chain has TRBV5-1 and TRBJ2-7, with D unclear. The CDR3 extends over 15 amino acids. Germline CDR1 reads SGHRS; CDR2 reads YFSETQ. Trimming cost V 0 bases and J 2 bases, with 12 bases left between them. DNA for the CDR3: TGCGCCAGCAGCTTGGGAGGTCTACCAACCTACGAGCAGTACTTC. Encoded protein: CASSLGGLPTYEQYF.

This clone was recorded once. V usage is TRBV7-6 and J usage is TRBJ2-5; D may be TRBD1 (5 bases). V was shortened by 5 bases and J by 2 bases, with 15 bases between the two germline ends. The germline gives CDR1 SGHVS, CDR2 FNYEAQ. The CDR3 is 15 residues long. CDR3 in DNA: TGTGCCAGCAGCCGCACCCCAGGGTGGCAAGAGACCCAGTACTTC. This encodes CASSRTPGWQETQYF.

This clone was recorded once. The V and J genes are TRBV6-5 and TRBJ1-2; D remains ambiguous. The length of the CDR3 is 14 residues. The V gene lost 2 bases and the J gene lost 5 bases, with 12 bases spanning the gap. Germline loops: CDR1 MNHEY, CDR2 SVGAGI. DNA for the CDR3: TGTGCCAGCAGTTACAGTCCCCAGAGGTATGGCTACACCTTC. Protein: CASSYSPQRYGYTF.